This passage covers 17 T cell receptor beta chains from one sample sequenced in a study of blood T cell repertoires in COVID-19. The repertoire was sequenced with immunoSEQ multiplex PCR; TCRdb's copy has only in-frame clones and lacks some. Altogether over 100,000 clones are present, 84% being singletons, with the ten largest covering around 6.7%. The material sequenced was peripheral blood. These receptors were obtained from a woman between 45 and 60 years old with acute or convalescent COVID-19.

The chain uses TRBV28 and TRBJ1-2, with a tentative D call TRBD1 (5 bases). In germline, CDR1 is MDHEN, CDR2 SYDVKM. Between the trimmed V and J ends, which lost 4 bases and 5 bases, there was a span of 23 bases. This CDR3 is 17 amino acids long. CDR3 residues: CASSSPGGTPGIYGYTF. DNA of the CDR3: TGTGCCAGCAGTTCGCCAGGAGGGACCCCCGGGATATATGGCTACACCTTC.

V gene TRBV6-5 combines with J gene TRBJ2-1; no firm D call. The length of the CDR3 is 15 residues. With 5 bases removed from V and 0 bases from J, the gap between germline ends came to 11 bases. The germline gives CDR1 MNHEY, CDR2 SVGAGI. The CDR3 bases are TGTGCCAGCAGTCCGCGACTGAGCTCCTACAATGAGCAGTTCTTC. This gives the protein CASSPRLSSYNEQFF.

The rearrangement links TRBV9 to TRBJ2-3; 8 bases agree with TRBD1. V was pared by 3 bases and J by 4 bases, with 7 bases of the junction left unmatched. The CDR3 totals 15 residues. CDR1 and CDR2 (germline): SGDLS, YYNGEE. CDR3 coding DNA: TGTGCCAGCAGCGCCCGGGACAGGTACGCAGATACGCAGTATTTT. Its translation: CASSARDRYADTQYF.

The J gene is TRBJ1-6, the V gene TRBV7-6; D is unresolved. V shed 1 base and J shed 0 bases, with 7 bases lying between them. This CDR3 is 16 amino acids long. In germline, CDR1 is SGHVS, CDR2 FNYEAQ. The CDR3 reads CASSLVGSSYNSPLHF. Written as DNA, the CDR3 is TGTGCCAGCAGCTTAGTAGGGAGCTCCTATAATTCACCCCTCCACTTT.

This chain connects TRBV30 to TRBJ1-2; 8 bases line up with TRBD1. The germline CDR1 and CDR2 sequences are GTSNPN and SVGIG (reference sequence). Trimming took 7 bases from V and 7 from J; bases not matched to a gene: 11. The CDR3 is made up of 13 amino acids. CDR3 loop: CASQGANDVGYTF. CDR3 bases: TGTGCCTCCCAGGGGGCGAACGATGTTGGCTACACCTTC.

The CDR3 nucleotides read TGTGCCAGCAGCGTATCTGGACAGGGGGGCGGCTACACCTTC. It specifies CASSVSGQGGGYTF. The rearrangement uses TRBV9 and TRBJ1-2, with 10 bases fitting TRBD1. CDR3 length equals 14 residues. Germline CDR1 reads SGDLS; CDR2 reads YYNGEE. The V and J ends lost 1 base and 8 bases, in that order; junction bases with no gene match: 5.

The chain has TRBV2 and TRBJ1-1; a weak D match, TRBD1 (5 bases). Per the germline V gene, CDR1 is SNHLY and CDR2 is FYNNEI. The CDR3 extends over 13 amino acids. V lost 6 bases and J 0 bases, leaving 8 bases between the germline ends. CDR3 DNA: TGTGCCAGCAGGGCAGGGCTGAACACTGAAGCTTTCTTT. Translating it yields CASRAGLNTEAFF.

The V gene is TRBV11-2, the J gene TRBJ1-1, with a weak D call TRBD1 (5 bases). The CDR3 contains 16 residues. Germline-derived CDR1 and CDR2 are SGHAT and FQNNGV. V shed 0 bases and J shed 1 base, with 12 bases lying between them. CDR3 loop: CASSLEAGWGNTEAFF. The DNA for the CDR3 is TGTGCCAGCAGCTTAGAGGCAGGGTGGGGGAACACTGAAGCTTTCTTT.

The chain employs TRBV13 and TRBJ1-6; the match to TRBD1 covers 8 bases. Germline CDR1 is PRHDT and CDR2 is FYEKMQ (reference sequence). V was pared by 6 bases and J by 10 bases, with 8 bases of the junction left unmatched. CDR3 length equals 14 residues. The CDR3 loop is CASRLTGGGSPLHF. The CDR3 DNA reads TGTGCCAGCAGGTTAACAGGGGGGGGCTCACCCCTCCACTTT.

V gene TRBV7-3 combines with J gene TRBJ1-1; D gene uncertain. CDR1 and CDR2 from the germline V gene are SGHTA and FQGTGA. This CDR3 region has 13 residues. The V end was cut by 4 bases, the J end by 5 bases, with 11 bases between. The CDR3: CASSSLLSTEAFF. The CDR3 bases are TGTGCCAGCAGCTCCCTTTTGTCTACTGAAGCTTTCTTT.

This clone was observed once. The chain has TRBV7-8 and TRBJ2-7; no reliable D call. V lost 8 bases and J lost 4, with 6 bases in between. Germline CDR1 SGHVS, CDR2 FQNEAQ. CDR3 length equals 10 residues. CDR3 protein: CASAGYEQYF. CDR3 sequence (DNA): TGTGCCAGCGCAGGTTACGAGCAGTACTTC.

There are a few counts of this clone. The genes are TRBV18 and TRBJ2-7; TRBD1 aligns across 9 bases. Germline V gene data show CDR1 as KGHSH and CDR2 as LQKENI. J gave up 4 bases and V 6 bases, and 10 bases lay outside the gene matches. The CDR3 is 15 amino acids. The CDR3 reads CASSTWGTGSYEQYF. The CDR3 DNA reads TGTGCCAGCTCTACTTGGGGGACAGGGAGTTACGAGCAGTACTTC.

This clone turned up a few times. The V gene is TRBV6-6, the J gene TRBJ2-7; 10 nucleotides agree with TRBD1. The CDR3 is 17 residues long. The junction had 12 bases not matched to a gene; V was cut back by 5 bases and J by 2 bases. The V gene's germline CDR1 is MNHNY and CDR2 SVGAGI (reference sequence). CDR3 amino acids: CASSLEGRDRGAYEQYF. The DNA for the CDR3 is TGTGCCAGCAGTCTCGAGGGTAGGGACAGGGGTGCCTACGAGCAGTACTTC.

The CDR3 sequence is CASSPSRGSYGYTF. The CDR3 region has the DNA TGTGCCAGCTCACCAAGTAGAGGGTCCTATGGCTACACCTTC. J is TRBJ1-2 and V is TRBV18; D unresolved. CDR1 KGHSH and CDR2 LQKENI come from the germline V gene. Trimming left V 2 bases short and J 4 bases short, with 11 bases between. CDR3 length: 14 residues.

V usage is TRBV7-3 and J usage is TRBJ2-2; perhaps TRBD2 as D (5 bases). Germline loops: CDR1 SGHTA, CDR2 FQGTGA. The CDR3 runs to 16 residues. With 4 bases removed from V and 1 base from J, the gap between germline ends came to 13 bases. Written as DNA, the CDR3 is TGTGCCAGCAGCTCCCGAGGGCTTCTGAACACCGGGGAGCTGTTTTTT. It translates to CASSSRGLLNTGELFF.

The V and J genes are TRBV12-5 and TRBJ2-1, with a possible D match to TRBD2 (5 bases). V gave up 0 bases and J gave up 0 bases, with 12 bases separating them. This CDR3 region has 17 residues. The germline V gene encodes CDR1 LGHNT and CDR2 FRNRAP. For the CDR3, the DNA is TGTGCTAGTGGTTTGGTTACGGGGAGTAGCTCCTACAATGAGCAGTTCTTC. It is translated as CASGLVTGSSSYNEQFF.

The chain recombines TRBV5-1 with TRBJ2-3; 7 bases align to TRBD2. Germline CDR1 and CDR2: SGHRS and YFSETQ. The CDR3 loop spans 20 amino acids. V lost 0 bases to trimming and J lost 4 bases; unmatched junction nucleotides: 20. In DNA, the CDR3 is TGCGCCAGCAGCTTGGGAGGGGCACGATCAACTAGCGTCGCCCCAGATACGCAGTATTTT. This gives the protein CASSLGGARSTSVAPDTQYF. The entire variable domain, with the rest obtained from reference TRBV5-1 and TRBJ2-3, is as follows: KAGVTQTPRYLIKTRGQQVTLSCSPISGHRSVSWYQQTPGQGLQFLFEYFSETQRNKGNFPGRFSGRQFSNSRSEMNVSTLELGDSALYLCASSLGGARSTSVAPDTQYFGPGTRLTVL.